The present T cell receptor beta chain was sequenced within a study of early T cells in non-severe SARS-CoV-2 infection. Study-level background: Sequencing used unsorted whole-blood bulk RNA, so chains lack pairing.

General study results and limits: Database matching using VDJdb favored anti-spike CD8 responses, with private and CD4 specificities left missing.

This clonotype was seen ten or more times. The target antigen is unknown. V was clipped by 0 bases and J by 5 bases; unmatched bases: 7. The V gene's germline CDR1 is DFQATT and CDR2 SNEGSKA (reference sequence). The CDR3 has 16 amino acids. MiXCR was run by TCRdb on the 5' RACE reads, yielding one entry per CDR3 protein. The sample gives 50,000 or so distinct CDR3 sequences, roughly an eighth of which show up once; 10% is in the top ten. The TCR was taken from an adult who was a healthcare worker with PCR-confirmed SARS-CoV-2 infection or an uninfected control (not recorded which). Material: whole blood. This chain connects TRBV20-1 to TRBJ2-1, with 10 bases fitting TRBD2. For the CDR3, the DNA is TGCAGTGCTAGAGACACTAGCGGGGCCGTCAACAATGAGCAGTTCTTC. This translates into CSARDTSGAVNNEQFF.